The rows below give T cell receptor beta chains drawn from one sample of a study of regulatory T cells in long-lasting Graves disease. Each CDR3 protein is one row after TCRdb ran MiXCR on the multiplex PCR reads. The sample has under 500,000 distinct CDR3 sequences; around 20% are singletons. Sequenced material: peripheral blood mononuclear cells (PBMCs), taken when the disease was refractory, from a patient treated with antithyroid drugs. Receptor source: a female donor with Graves disease. CDR3s include the opening cysteine and the closing phenylalanine or tryptophan. Each record gives: V gene, clone size, J gene, D gene, CDR3 DNA, CDR3 protein. D genes are given only for firm matches. Rows may omit the clone size; those that give it use once, few, many or a size class.

V: TRBV28
size: many
J: TRBJ2-5
D: .
DNA: TGTGCCAGCAGCTTACGGCCGGGTGGCGCAGGGTCCCAGTACTTC
CDR3: CASSLRPGGAGSQYF

V: TRBV20-1
size: few
J: TRBJ2-3
D: TRBD2
DNA: TGCAGTGCTAGAGATTTTTCGGGAGGCCCAGATACGCAGTATTTT
CDR3: CSARDFSGGPDTQYF

V: TRBV24-1
size: few
J: TRBJ2-5
D: TRBD1
DNA: TGTGCCACCAGTGACTCGGGACAGGCCGGGAAGACCCAGTACTTC
CDR3: CATSDSGQAGKTQYF

V: TRBV19
size: .
J: TRBJ2-2
D: TRBD2
DNA: TGTGCCAGTAGTATCGGGACTAGCGCCGGGGAGCTGTTTTTT
CDR3: CASSIGTSAGELFF

V: TRBV2
size: many
J: TRBJ2-7
D: .
DNA: TGTGCCAGCAGTGAAGCGCTGGGGCGGCAGTACTTC
CDR3: CASSEALGRQYF

V: TRBV6-1
size: few
J: TRBJ1-5
D: .
DNA: TGTGCCAGCGCGTCATCCGGGGGCAGTAGCAATCAGCCCCAGCATTTT
CDR3: CASASSGGSSNQPQHF

V: TRBV6-5
size: once
J: TRBJ2-7
D: TRBD1
DNA: TGTGCCAGCAGCTACCGGGACAGTTTCCACGAGCAGTACTTC
CDR3: CASSYRDSFHEQYF

V: TRBV11-3
size: many
J: TRBJ1-1
D: TRBD1
DNA: TGTGCCAGCAGCGACGGGACAGGAAACACTGAAGCTTTCTTT
CDR3: CASSDGTGNTEAFF

V: TRBV24-1
size: .
J: TRBJ2-5
D: TRBD1
DNA: TGTGCCACCAGTGATTGGGACAGGAACCAAGAGACCCAGTACTTC
CDR3: CATSDWDRNQETQYF

V: TRBV28
size: many
J: TRBJ1-1
D: .
DNA: TGCGTCAGTAAATGGCTAATGAACACTGAAGCTTTCTTT
CDR3: CVSKWLMNTEAFF

V: TRBV6-5
size: many
J: TRBJ1-1
D: .
DNA: TGTGCCAGCAGTTACTCGGCCGATGAAGCTTTCTTT
CDR3: CASSYSADEAFF

V: TRBV29-1
size: .
J: TRBJ2-5
D: .
DNA: TGCAGCGTTGAGGAGGGTTGGCACCAAGAGACCCAGTACTTC
CDR3: CSVEEGWHQETQYF

V: TRBV11-2
size: many
J: TRBJ2-7
D: .
DNA: TGTGCCAGCAGCTTAAGTAGCAACTCCTACGAGCAGTACTTC
CDR3: CASSLSSNSYEQYF

V: TRBV28
size: many
J: TRBJ1-1
D: TRBD1
DNA: TGTGCCAGCGCGGAATCCAGGGGGCAGCGCACTGAAGCTTTCTTT
CDR3: CASAESRGQRTEAFF

V: TRBV7-9
size: many
J: TRBJ2-7
D: .
DNA: TGTGCCAGCAGTTCGGGCGGGGGCCCCTACGAGCAGTACTTC
CDR3: CASSSGGGPYEQYF

V: TRBV20-1
size: few
J: TRBJ2-7
D: .
DNA: TGCAGTGCTAGAGCGGGACACCTTGGAGAGCAGTACTTC
CDR3: CSARAGHLGEQYF

V: TRBV30
size: .
J: TRBJ1-1
D: .
DNA: TGTGCCTGGAGAAAGAACACTGAAGCTTTCTTT
CDR3: CAWRKNTEAFF

V: TRBV7-2
size: once
J: TRBJ1-2
D: TRBD1
DNA: TGTGCCAGCAGCCCCGACAGGGGGCCTGGGGGCTACACCTTC
CDR3: CASSPDRGPGGYTF

V: TRBV28
size: many
J: TRBJ1-5
D: TRBD1
DNA: TGTGCCAGCAGTTTTGACAGGGGAAGTCAGCCCCAGCATTTT
CDR3: CASSFDRGSQPQHF

V: TRBV20-1
size: .
J: TRBJ2-1
D: .
DNA: TGCAGTGCCCCTGGGGTAACGGCCTCCTACAATGAGCAGTTCTTC
CDR3: CSAPGVTASYNEQFF

V: TRBV20-1
size: many
J: TRBJ1-5
D: .
DNA: TGCAGTGCTAGGTCTCAGGGGAGCAATCAGCCCCAGCATTTT
CDR3: CSARSQGSNQPQHF

V: TRBV7-7
size: few
J: TRBJ2-7
D: TRBD2
DNA: TGTGCTAGCAGCTTAGGGAGGGGCCCAACCTACGAGCAGTACTTC
CDR3: CASSLGRGPTYEQYF

V: TRBV6-1
size: .
J: TRBJ2-7
D: TRBD1
DNA: TGTGCCATAGAAGACAGGGATGACGAGCAGTACTTC
CDR3: CAIEDRDDEQYF

V: TRBV6-2/TRBV6-3
size: few
J: TRBJ1-6
D: .
DNA: TGTGCCAGCAAGGGAGGGAACAATTCACCCCTCCACTTT
CDR3: CASKGGNNSPLHF

V: TRBV28
size: many
J: TRBJ2-7
D: .
DNA: TGTGCCAGCAGCGACTCTAGAATGGGGCTTTACGAGCAGTACTTC
CDR3: CASSDSRMGLYEQYF

V: TRBV7-2
size: .
J: TRBJ1-4
D: .
DNA: TGTGCCAGCGGCTCGGGGACCGGGACACCGACCGAAAAACTGTTTTTT
CDR3: CASGSGTGTPTEKLFF

V: TRBV19
size: few
J: TRBJ2-1
D: .
DNA: TGTGCCAGTAGTGAAGGGACGGTGTCTTACAATGAGCAGTTCTTC
CDR3: CASSEGTVSYNEQFF

V: TRBV12-3/TRBV12-4
size: once
J: TRBJ2-5
D: TRBD1
DNA: TGTGCCAGCAGTTTACATACAGGGGGAGGCCAAGAGACCCAGTACTTC
CDR3: CASSLHTGGGQETQYF

V: TRBV7-2
size: few
J: TRBJ2-5
D: .
DNA: TGTGCCAGCAGCTTATCGGGCGGCCGGGGGGAGACCCAGTACTTC
CDR3: CASSLSGGRGETQYF